This section outlines one T cell receptor beta chain sequence together with its context. Its antigen is unknown. The entry originates in a study of cytomegalovirus exposure and HLA in healthy donors. With 60 Vbeta and 13 Jbeta primers, the PCR was carried out. Using immunoSEQ multiplex PCR, the repertoire was profiled, and TCRdb retains in-frame clones only, with some absent. Here the sample spans over 200,000 clones, around four fifths being singletons. Germline assignment: CDR1 LGHNA and CDR2 YSLEER. V was trimmed by 0 bases and J by 5 bases, leaving 11 bases between them. CDR3 length equals 15 residues. Regarding the study as a whole: Researchers left out some V segments, among them TRBV6-2 and TRBV6-3, as indistinguishable. Association of a missense DCLRE1C variant with TCR beta V- and J-gene trimming was reported in a later analysis. There was a cluster of highly shared sequence variants that was likely a sequencing artifact.

The chain carries TRBV4-3 and TRBJ1-3, with D possibly matching TRBD1 (6 bases). Input material: PBMCs. The receptor's source is a woman aged 40 to 50 in good health and CMV-seronegative. The chain's CDR3 is CASSQDWGQRNTIYF. As DNA, the CDR3 is TGCGCCAGCAGCCAAGATTGGGGGCAACGAAACACCATATATTTT.